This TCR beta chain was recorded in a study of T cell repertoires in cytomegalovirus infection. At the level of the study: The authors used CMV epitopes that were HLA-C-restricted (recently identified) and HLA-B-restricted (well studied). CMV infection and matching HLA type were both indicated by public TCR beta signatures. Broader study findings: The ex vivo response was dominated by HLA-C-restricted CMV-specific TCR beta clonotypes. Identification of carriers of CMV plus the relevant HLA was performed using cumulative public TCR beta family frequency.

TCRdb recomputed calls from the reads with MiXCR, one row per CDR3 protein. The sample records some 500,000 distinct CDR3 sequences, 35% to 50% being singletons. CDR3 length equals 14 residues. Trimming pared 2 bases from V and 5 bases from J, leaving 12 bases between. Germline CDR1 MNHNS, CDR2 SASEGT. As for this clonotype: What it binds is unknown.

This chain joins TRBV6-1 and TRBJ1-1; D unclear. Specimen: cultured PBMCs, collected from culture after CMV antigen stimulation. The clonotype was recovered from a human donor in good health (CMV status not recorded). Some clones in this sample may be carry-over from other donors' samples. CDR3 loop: CASSEYKGETEAFF. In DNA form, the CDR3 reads TGTGCCAGCAGTGAATACAAGGGTGAGACTGAAGCTTTCTTT.